This T cell receptor beta chain emerged from a study of CD8 T cells in ankylosing spondylitis. Findings of the study overall: Both synovial fluid and blood in reactive arthritis had previously been reported to carry some motif variants. Seemingly characteristic of ankylosing spondylitis blood was a TCR beta motif consisting of about 8 highly homologous variants.

Germline-derived CDR1 and CDR2 are DFQATT and SNEGSKA (reference sequence). This CDR3 is built from 11 residues. Between the trimmed V and J ends, which lost 7 bases and 2 bases, there was a span of 9 bases. One entry per CDR3 protein, called by TCRdb with MiXCR from the 5' RACE reads. The sample has around 890,000 distinct CDR3 sequences, approximately 12% seen once. For this clonotype: Its cognate antigen is unknown.

Material for sequencing was blood, either unsorted or a sorted T cell fraction (not recorded which). V and J are TRBV20-1 and TRBJ2-7; D is unclear. This receptor was taken from a male donor with ankylosing spondylitis. The CDR3 reads CSGMGTYEQYF. Here the CDR3 DNA reads TGCAGTGGCATGGGCACCTACGAGCAGTACTTC.